This is a list of T cell receptor beta chains from one sample in a study of STAT3 mutations in large granular lymphocyte leukemia. Assay: immunoSEQ multiplex PCR; the TCRdb copy retains only in-frame clones and omits some. The sample contains 2,500 to 3,500 clones, about two thirds of which appear only once. Sequenced sample: peripheral blood mononuclear cells. Receptors originate from a woman in her forties with T-cell large granular lymphocyte leukemia. Some clones in this sample may be carry-over from other donors' samples. Both conserved end residues are trimmed from each CDR3.

j_call | v_call | cdr3_aa
TRBJ2-3 | TRBV5-5 | ASSLGDRSTDTQY
TRBJ1-1 | TRBV18 | ASSPYTEIEAF
TRBJ2-7 | TRBV6-6 | AIQGRRPGGEQY
TRBJ2-1 | TRBV9 | ASSGRWGRLNEQF
TRBJ2-1 | TRBV7-2 | ASSEGQMYNEQF
TRBJ1-5 | TRBV5-6 | ASSLAGGQIHLMPQH
TRBJ1-4 | TRBV18 | ASSPMNRVATNEKLF
TRBJ2-7 | TRBV7-9 | ASSSRAGGADEQY
TRBJ2-1 | TRBV30 | AWNPSGVSYNEQF
TRBJ2-7 | TRBV7-9 | ASSPAYEQY
TRBJ2-3 | TRBV6-1 | ASSDRTGATDTQY
TRBJ1-2 | TRBV9 | ASSAGTSYGYT
TRBJ2-1 | TRBV5-1 | ASSPGQGGNEQF